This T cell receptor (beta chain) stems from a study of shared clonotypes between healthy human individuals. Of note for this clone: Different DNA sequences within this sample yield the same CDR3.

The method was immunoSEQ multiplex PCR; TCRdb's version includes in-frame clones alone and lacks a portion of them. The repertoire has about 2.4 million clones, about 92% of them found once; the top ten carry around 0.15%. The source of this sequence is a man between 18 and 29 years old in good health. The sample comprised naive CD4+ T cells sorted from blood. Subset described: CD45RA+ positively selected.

CDR3: CASSLGLRSSYNEQFF. For the CDR3, the DNA is TGTGCCAGCAGCTTAGGCCTAAGGAGCTCCTACAATGAGCAGTTCTTC. This rearrangement joins TRBV7-9 to TRBJ2-1; D gene uncertain. The V end was cut by 1 base, the J end by 0 bases, with 10 bases between. The length of the CDR3 is 16 residues. Per the germline V gene, CDR1 is SEHNR and CDR2 is FQNEAQ (reference sequence).